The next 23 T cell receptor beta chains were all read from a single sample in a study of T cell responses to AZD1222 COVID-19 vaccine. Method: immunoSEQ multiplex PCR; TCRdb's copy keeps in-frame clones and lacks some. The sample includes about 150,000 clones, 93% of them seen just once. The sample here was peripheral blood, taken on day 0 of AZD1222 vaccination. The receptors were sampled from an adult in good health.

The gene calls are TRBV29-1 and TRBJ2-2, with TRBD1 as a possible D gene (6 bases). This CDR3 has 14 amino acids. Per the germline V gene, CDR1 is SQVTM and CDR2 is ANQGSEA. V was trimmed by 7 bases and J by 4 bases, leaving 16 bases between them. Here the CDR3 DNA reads TGCAGCGCTATGACGCAGGGGAGCACCGGGGAGCTGTTTTTT. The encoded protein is CSAMTQGSTGELFF.

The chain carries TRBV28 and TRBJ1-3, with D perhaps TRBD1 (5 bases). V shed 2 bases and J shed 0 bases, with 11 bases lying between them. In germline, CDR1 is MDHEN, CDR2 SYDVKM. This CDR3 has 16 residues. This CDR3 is CASSLPTARSGNTIYF. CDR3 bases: TGTGCCAGCAGTTTACCGACAGCTCGCTCTGGAAACACCATATATTTT.

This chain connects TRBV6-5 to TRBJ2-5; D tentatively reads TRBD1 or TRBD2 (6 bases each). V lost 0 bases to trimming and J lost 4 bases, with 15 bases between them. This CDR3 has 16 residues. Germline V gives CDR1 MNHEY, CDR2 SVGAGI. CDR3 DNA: TGTGCCAGCAGTTACTCGAGGGGGGCAGGAGGAGAGACCCAGTACTTC. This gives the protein CASSYSRGAGGETQYF.

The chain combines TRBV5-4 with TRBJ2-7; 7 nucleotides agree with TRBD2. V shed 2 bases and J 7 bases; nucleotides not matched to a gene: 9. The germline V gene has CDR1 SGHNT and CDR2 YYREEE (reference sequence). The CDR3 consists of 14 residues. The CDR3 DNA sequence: TGTGCCAGCAGCTTCGCAACGGGAGGAGGGGAGCAGTACTTC. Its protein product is CASSFATGGGEQYF.

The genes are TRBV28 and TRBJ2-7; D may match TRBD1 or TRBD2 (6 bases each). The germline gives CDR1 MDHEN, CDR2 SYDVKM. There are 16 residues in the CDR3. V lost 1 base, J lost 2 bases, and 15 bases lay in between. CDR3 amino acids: CASSLFAGHSTYEQYF. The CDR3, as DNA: TGTGCCAGCAGTTTATTCGCGGGACATTCGACCTACGAGCAGTACTTC.

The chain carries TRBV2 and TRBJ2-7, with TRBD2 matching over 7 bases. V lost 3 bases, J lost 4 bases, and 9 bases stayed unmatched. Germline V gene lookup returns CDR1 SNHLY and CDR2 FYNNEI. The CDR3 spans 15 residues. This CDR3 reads CASSEPSGEIYEQYF. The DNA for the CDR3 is TGTGCCAGCAGTGAGCCTAGCGGAGAAATTTACGAGCAGTACTTC.

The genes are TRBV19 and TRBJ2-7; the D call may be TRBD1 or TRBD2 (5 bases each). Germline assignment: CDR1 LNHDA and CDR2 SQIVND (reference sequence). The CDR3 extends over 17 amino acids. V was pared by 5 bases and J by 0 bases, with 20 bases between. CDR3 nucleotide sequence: TGTGCCAGTAGTTTCCGTTACGGGACGGAGAACTCCTACGAGCAGTACTTC. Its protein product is CASSFRYGTENSYEQYF.

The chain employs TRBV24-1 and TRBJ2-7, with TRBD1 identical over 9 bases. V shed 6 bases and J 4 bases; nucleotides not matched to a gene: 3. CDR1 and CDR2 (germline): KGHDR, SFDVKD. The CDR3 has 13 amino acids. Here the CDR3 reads CATSPGQGYEQYF. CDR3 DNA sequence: TGTGCCACCAGTCCGGGACAGGGATACGAGCAGTACTTC.

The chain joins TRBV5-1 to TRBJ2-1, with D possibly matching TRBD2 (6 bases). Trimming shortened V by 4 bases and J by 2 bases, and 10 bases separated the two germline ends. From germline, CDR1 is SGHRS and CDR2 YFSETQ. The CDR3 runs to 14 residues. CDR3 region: CASSRGSTYNEQFF. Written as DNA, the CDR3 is TGCGCCAGCAGCCGGGGGAGCACCTACAATGAGCAGTTCTTC.

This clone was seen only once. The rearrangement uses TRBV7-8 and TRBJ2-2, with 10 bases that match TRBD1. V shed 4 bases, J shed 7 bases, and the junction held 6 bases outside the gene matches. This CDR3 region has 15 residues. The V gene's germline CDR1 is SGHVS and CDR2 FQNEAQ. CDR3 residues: CASSSSGTGVGELFF. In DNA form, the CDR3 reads TGTGCCAGCAGCTCCTCGGGGACAGGGGTCGGGGAGCTGTTTTTT. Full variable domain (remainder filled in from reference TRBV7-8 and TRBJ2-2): GAGVSQSPRYKVAKRGQDVALRCDPISGHVSLFWYQQALGQGPEFLTYFQNEAQLDKSGLPSDRFFAERPEGSVSTLKIQRTQQEDSAVYLCASSSSGTGVGELFFGEGSRLTVL.

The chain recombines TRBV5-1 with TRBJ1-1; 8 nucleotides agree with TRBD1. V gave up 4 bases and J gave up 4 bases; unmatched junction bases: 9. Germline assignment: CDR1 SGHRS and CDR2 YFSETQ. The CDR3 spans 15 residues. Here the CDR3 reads CASSPDRVASTEAFF. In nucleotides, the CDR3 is TGCGCCAGCAGCCCGGACAGGGTGGCGAGCACTGAAGCTTTCTTT.

The chain's CDR3 is CSVGLADQETQYF. The CDR3, as DNA: TGCAGCGTAGGACTAGCGGACCAAGAGACCCAGTACTTC. The chain carries TRBV29-1 and TRBJ2-5; TRBD2 matches at 10 bases. Germline lookup yields CDR1 SQVTM and CDR2 ANQGSEA. The CDR3 is 13 residues long. The J segment lost 0 bases and the V segment lost 6 bases, leaving 1 base of the junction unmatched.

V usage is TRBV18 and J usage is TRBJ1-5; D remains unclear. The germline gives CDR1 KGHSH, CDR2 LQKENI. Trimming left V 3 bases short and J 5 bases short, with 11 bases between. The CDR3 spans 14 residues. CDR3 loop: CASSPGTNYQPQHF. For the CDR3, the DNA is TGTGCCAGCTCACCGGGCACGAACTATCAGCCCCAGCATTTT. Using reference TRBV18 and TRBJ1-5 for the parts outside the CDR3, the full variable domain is NAGVMQNPRHLVRRRGQEARLRCSPMKGHSHVYWYRQLPEEGLKFMVYLQKENIIDESGMPKERFSAEFPKEGPSILRIQQVVRGDSAAYFCASSPGTNYQPQHFGDGTRLSIL.

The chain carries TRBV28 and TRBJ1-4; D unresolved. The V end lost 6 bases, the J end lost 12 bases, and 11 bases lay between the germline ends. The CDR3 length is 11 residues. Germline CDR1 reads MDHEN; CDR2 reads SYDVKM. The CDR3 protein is CASRWQSELFF. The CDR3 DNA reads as TGTGCCAGCAGGTGGCAATCGGAACTGTTTTTT.

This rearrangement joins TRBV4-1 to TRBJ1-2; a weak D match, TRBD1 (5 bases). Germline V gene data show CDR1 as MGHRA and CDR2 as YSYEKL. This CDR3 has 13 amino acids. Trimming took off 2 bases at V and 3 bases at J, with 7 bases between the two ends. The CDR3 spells CASSQQGYYGYTF. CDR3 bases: TGCGCCAGCAGCCAACAGGGCTACTATGGCTACACCTTC.

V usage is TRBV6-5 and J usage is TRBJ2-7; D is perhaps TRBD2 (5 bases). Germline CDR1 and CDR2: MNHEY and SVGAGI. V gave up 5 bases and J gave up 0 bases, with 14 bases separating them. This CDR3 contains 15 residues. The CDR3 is CASSPKPGFSYEQYF. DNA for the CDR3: TGTGCCAGCAGTCCAAAACCGGGATTCTCCTACGAGCAGTACTTC.

CDR3 nucleotide sequence: TGTGCCAGCAGTTACAGCGGCTCAAGCCGGGAGCCCCAGCATTTT. It encodes CASSYSGSSREPQHF. The chain uses TRBV6-6 and TRBJ1-5; D gene unclear. V lost 2 bases and J lost 8, with 16 bases in between. The CDR3 extends over 15 amino acids. CDR1 and CDR2 (germline): MNHNY, SVGAGI (reference sequence).

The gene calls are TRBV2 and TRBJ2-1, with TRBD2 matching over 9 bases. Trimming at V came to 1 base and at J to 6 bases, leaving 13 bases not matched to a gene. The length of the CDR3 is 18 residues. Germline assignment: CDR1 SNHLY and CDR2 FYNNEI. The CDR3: CASSEVRRTSAVGNEQFF. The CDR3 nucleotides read TGTGCCAGCAGTGAAGTTCGGCGGACTAGCGCTGTGGGCAATGAGCAGTTCTTC. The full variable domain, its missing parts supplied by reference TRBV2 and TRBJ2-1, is EPEVTQTPSHQVTQMGQEVILRCVPISNHLYFYWYRQILGQKVEFLVSFYNNEISEKSEIFDDQFSVERPDGSNFTLKIRSTKLEDSAMYFCASSEVRRTSAVGNEQFFGPGTRLTVL.

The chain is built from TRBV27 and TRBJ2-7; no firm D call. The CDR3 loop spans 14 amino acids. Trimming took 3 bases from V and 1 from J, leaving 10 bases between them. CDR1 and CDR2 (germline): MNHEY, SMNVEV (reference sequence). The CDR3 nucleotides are TGTGCCAGCAGTTTTGTGAGAGGTTCCTACGAGCAGTACTTC. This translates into CASSFVRGSYEQYF.

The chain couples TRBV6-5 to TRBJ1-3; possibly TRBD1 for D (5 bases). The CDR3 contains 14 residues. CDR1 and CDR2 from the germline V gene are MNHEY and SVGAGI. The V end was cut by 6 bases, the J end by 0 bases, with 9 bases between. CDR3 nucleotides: TGTGCCAGCAGCCCGGACAACTCTGGAAACACCATATATTTT. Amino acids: CASSPDNSGNTIYF.

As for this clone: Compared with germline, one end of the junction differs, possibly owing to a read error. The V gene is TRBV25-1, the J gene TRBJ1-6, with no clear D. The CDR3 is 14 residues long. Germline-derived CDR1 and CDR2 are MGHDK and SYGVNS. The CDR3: CASGETQNNSPLHF. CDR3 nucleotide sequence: TGTGCCAGCGGTGAGACCCAGAATAATTCACCCCTCCACTTT.

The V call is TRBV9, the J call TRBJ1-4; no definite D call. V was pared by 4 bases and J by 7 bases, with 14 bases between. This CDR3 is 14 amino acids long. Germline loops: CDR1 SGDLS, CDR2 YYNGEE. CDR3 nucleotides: TGTGCCAGCAGCCCGTTGGTGGTCTCTGAAAAACTGTTTTTT. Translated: CASSPLVVSEKLFF.

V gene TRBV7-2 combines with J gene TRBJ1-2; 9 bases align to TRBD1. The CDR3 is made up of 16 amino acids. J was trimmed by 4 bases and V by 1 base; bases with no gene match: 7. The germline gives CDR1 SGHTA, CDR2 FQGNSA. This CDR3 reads CASSLDYHRGLYGYTF. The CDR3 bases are TGTGCCAGCAGCTTAGATTACCACAGGGGGCTCTATGGCTACACCTTC.